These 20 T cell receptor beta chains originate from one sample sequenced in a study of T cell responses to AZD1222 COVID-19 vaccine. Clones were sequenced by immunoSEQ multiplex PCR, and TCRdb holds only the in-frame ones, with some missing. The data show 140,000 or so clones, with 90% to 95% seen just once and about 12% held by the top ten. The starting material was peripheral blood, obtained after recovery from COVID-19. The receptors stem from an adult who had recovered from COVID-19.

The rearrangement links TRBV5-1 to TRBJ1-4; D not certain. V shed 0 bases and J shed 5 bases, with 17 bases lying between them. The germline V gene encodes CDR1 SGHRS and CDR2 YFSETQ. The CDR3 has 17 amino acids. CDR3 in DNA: TGCGCCAGCAGCTTGGAGGGCCTATGGAAATTAAATGAAAAACTGTTTTTT. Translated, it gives CASSLEGLWKLNEKLFF.

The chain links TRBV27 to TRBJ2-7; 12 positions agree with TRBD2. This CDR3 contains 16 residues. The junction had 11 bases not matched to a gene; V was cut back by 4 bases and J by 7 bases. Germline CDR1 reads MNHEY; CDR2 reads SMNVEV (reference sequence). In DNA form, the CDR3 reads TGTGCCAGCAGTTCTCTAGCGGGAGGGCCCCCGGGTGAGCAGTACTTC. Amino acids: CASSSLAGGPPGEQYF.

The CDR3 sequence is CASSTTGNTIYF. The CDR3 DNA reads as TGTGCCAGCAGTACGACTGGAAACACCATATATTTT. The chain couples TRBV6-5 to TRBJ1-3; no clear D. The ends were cut back, 5 bases at V and 2 bases at J, with 4 bases in the middle. CDR3 size: 12 residues. The germline V gene encodes CDR1 MNHEY and CDR2 SVGAGI.

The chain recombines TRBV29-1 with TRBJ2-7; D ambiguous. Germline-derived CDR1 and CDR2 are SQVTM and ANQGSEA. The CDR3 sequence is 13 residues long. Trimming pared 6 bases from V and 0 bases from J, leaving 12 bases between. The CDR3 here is CSVIGESSYEQYF. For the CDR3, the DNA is TGCAGCGTAATAGGCGAAAGCTCCTACGAGCAGTACTTC.

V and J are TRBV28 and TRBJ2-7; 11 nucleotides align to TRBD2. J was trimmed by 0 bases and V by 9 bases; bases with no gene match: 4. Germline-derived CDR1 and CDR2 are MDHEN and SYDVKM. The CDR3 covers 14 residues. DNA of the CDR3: TGTGCCAGTGGGGGACTAGCGGTCTCCTACGAGCAGTACTTC. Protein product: CASGGLAVSYEQYF.

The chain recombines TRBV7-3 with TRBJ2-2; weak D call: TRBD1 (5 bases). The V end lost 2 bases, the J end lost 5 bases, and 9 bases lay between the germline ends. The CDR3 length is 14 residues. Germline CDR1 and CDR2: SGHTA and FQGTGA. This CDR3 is CASSLSGFTGELFF. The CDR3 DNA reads TGTGCCAGCAGCTTATCAGGGTTTACCGGGGAGCTGTTTTTT.

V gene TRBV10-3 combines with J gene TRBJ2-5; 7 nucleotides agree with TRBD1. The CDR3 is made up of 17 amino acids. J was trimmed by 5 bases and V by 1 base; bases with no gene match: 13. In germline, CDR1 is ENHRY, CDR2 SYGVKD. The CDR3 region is CAISEWAGRQGWETQYF. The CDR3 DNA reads TGTGCCATCAGTGAGTGGGCTGGGAGACAGGGTTGGGAGACCCAGTACTTC.

Written as DNA, the CDR3 is TGTGCCAGCAGTCAGGGGACTAATGAAAAACTGTTTTTT. It encodes CASSQGTNEKLFF. The V gene is TRBV28, the J gene TRBJ1-4, with D perhaps TRBD1 (6 bases). Trimming removed 5 bases at V and 2 bases at J, with 6 bases between. The CDR3 has 13 amino acids. Germline CDR1 reads MDHEN; CDR2 reads SYDVKM. Drawing the rest from reference TRBV28 and TRBJ1-4, the complete variable domain is DVKVTQSSRYLVKRTGEKVFLECVQDMDHENMFWYRQDPGLGLRLIYFSYDVKMKEKGDIPEGYSVSREKKERFSLILESASTNQTSMYLCASSQGTNEKLFFGSGTQLSVL.

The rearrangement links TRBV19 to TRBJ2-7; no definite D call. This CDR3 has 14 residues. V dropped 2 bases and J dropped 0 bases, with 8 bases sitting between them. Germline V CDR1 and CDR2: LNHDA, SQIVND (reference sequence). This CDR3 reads CASSIQWGSYEQYF. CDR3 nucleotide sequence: TGTGCCAGTAGTATACAGTGGGGCTCCTACGAGCAGTACTTC.

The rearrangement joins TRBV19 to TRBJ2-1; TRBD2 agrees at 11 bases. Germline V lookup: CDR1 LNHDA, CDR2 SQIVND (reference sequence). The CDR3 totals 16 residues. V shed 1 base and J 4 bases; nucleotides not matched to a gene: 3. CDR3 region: CASSIARTSGYNEQFF. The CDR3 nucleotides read TGTGCCAGTAGTATAGCTCGGACTAGCGGGTACAATGAGCAGTTCTTC.

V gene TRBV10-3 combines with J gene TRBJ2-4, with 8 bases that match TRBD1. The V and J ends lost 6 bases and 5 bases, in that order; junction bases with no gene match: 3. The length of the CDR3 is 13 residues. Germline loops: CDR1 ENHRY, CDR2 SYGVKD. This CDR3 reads CAIRADRENIQYF. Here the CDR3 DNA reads TGTGCCATCAGGGCGGACAGGGAAAACATTCAGTACTTC.

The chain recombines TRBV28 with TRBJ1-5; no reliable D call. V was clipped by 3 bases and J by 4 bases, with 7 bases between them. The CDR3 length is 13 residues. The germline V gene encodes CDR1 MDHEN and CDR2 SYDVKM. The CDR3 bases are TGTGCCAGCAGTTTTTTGGGGAATCAGCCCCAGCATTTT. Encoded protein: CASSFLGNQPQHF.

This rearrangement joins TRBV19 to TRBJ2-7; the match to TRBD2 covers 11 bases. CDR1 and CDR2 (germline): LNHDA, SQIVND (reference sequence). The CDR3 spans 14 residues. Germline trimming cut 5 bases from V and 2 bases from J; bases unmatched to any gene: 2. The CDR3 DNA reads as TGTGCCAGTAGTTCGGGACTAGCGGCCTACGAGCAGTACTTC. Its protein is CASSSGLAAYEQYF.

The CDR3 here is CATSGPDRGWETQYF. As DNA, the CDR3 is TGTGCCACCAGCGGCCCGGACAGGGGTTGGGAGACCCAGTACTTC. V usage is TRBV15 and J usage is TRBJ2-5; TRBD1 aligns across 9 bases. Germline loops: CDR1 LNHNV, CDR2 YYDKDF (reference sequence). V shed 5 bases, J shed 5 bases, and the junction held 9 bases outside the gene matches. CDR3 length: 15 residues.

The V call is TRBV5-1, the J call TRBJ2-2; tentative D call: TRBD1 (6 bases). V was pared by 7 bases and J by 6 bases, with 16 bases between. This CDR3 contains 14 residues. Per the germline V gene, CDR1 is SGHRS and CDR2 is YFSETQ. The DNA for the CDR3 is TGCGCCAGCTTCCACAGGGATAAGTCCGGGGAGCTGTTTTTT. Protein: CASFHRDKSGELFF.

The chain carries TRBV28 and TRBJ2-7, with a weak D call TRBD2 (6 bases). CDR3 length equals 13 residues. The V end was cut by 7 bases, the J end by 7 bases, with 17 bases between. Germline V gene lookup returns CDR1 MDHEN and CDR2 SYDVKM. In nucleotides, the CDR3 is TGTGCCAGCACCATAGCGGTAGCTACAGAGCAGTACTTC. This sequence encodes CASTIAVATEQYF.

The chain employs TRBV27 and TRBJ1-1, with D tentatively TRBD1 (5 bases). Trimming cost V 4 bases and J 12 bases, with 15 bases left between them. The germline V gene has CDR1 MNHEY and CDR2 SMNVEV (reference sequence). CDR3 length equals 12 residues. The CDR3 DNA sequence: TGTGCCAGCAGTTCGAGCCCCGGGGGAACTTTCTTT. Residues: CASSSSPGGTFF.

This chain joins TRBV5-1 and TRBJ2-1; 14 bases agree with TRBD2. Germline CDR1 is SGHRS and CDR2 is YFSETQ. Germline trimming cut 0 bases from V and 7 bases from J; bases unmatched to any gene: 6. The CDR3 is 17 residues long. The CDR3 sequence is CASSLVPGTSGRNEQFF. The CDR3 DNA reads TGCGCCAGCAGCTTGGTCCCCGGGACTAGCGGGAGAAATGAGCAGTTCTTC. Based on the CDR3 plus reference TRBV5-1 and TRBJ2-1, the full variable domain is KAGVTQTPRYLIKTRGQQVTLSCSPISGHRSVSWYQQTPGQGLQFLFEYFSETQRNKGNFPGRFSGRQFSNSRSEMNVSTLELGDSALYLCASSLVPGTSGRNEQFFGPGTRLTVL.

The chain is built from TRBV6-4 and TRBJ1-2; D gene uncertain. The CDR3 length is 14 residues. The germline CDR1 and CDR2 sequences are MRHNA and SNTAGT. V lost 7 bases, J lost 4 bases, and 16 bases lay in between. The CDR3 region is CASTPDGESYGYTF. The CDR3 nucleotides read TGTGCCAGCACCCCGGACGGAGAATCCTATGGCTACACCTTC.

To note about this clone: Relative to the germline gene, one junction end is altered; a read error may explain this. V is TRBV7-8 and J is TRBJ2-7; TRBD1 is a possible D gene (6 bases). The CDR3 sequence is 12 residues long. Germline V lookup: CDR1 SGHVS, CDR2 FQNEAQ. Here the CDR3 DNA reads TGTGCCAGCAGCCCCGACAGGTACGTGCAGTACTTC. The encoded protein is CASSPDRYVQYF.